These 29 T cell receptor beta chains share one sample of origin, sequenced in a study of monozygotic twins with inflammatory bowel disease. TCRdb re-analyzed the 5' RACE reads; it lists each CDR3 protein once, without DNA. The repertoire shows 150,000 to 200,000 distinct CDR3 sequences; the top ten hold about 2.7%. Source material: blood. The receptors originated from a human donor with ulcerative colitis or Crohn's disease, or a healthy co-twin of an affected twin (not recorded which).

The chain has TRBV6-1 and TRBJ2-5; TCRdb's D call, TRBD1, is unchecked because there is no DNA. The CDR3 covers 17 residues. CDR1 and CDR2 (germline): MNHNS, SASEGT. Here the CDR3 reads CASSPGQGAMSWETQYF.

The genes are TRBV20-1 and TRBJ2-2; the TCRdb call, TRBD2, lacks DNA for checking. The germline gives CDR1 DFQATT, CDR2 SNEGSKA (reference sequence). CDR3 length: 16 residues. The CDR3 region is CSARRLAGKDTGELFF.

The chain uses TRBV13 and TRBJ2-7; TCRdb indicates TRBD2, and absent DNA this call remains unverified. This CDR3 has 15 residues. The germline CDR1 and CDR2 sequences are PRHDT and FYEKMQ (reference sequence). The CDR3 here is CASSLFGTSAHEQYF.

The chain employs TRBV14 and TRBJ2-1; TCRdb names TRBD2, which stays unverified in the absence of DNA. Germline V lookup: CDR1 SGHDN, CDR2 FVKESK. The CDR3 has 16 residues. The CDR3 is CASSQVGSGVYNEQFF.

The genes are TRBV7-2 and TRBJ2-2; TCRdb's assignment of TRBD1 cannot be checked, as there is no DNA. Germline CDR1 and CDR2: SGHTA and FQGNSA. There are 15 residues in the CDR3. CDR3 sequence reads: CATPPGARGTGELFF.

The chain has TRBV27 and TRBJ2-6; TCRdb's D call of TRBD1 is untestable without DNA. This CDR3 comprises 19 residues. Germline loops: CDR1 MNHEY, CDR2 SMNVEV (reference sequence). The CDR3 protein is CASSSPRGALTSGANVLTF.

The rearrangement links TRBV10-3 to TRBJ1-1; TCRdb's D call, TRBD1, is unchecked because there is no DNA. Germline lookup yields CDR1 ENHRY and CDR2 SYGVKD. This CDR3 has 16 amino acids. The CDR3 reads CAISEAGTGLGAEAFF.

The chain uses TRBV6-2 or TRBV6-3 and TRBJ1-5. The CDR3 is 15 residues long. CDR1 and CDR2 (germline): MNHEY, SVGEGT. CDR3 sequence reads: CASSSVGGSNQPQHF.

This chain's CDR3 is CASMREAGEYNEQFF. The chain joins TRBV21-1 to TRBJ2-1; TCRdb's D call, TRBD2, is unchecked because there is no DNA. TRBV21-1 has pseudogene status. There are 15 residues in the CDR3.

CDR3 protein: CASSFTPGLGLGTQYF. The chain couples TRBV28 to TRBJ2-5; the TRBD1 assignment by TCRdb is unverifiable without DNA. CDR1 MDHEN and CDR2 SYDVKM come from the germline V gene. CDR3 length: 16 residues.

The chain carries TRBV29-1 and TRBJ2-3; there is no DNA to check the TCRdb D call of TRBD1. The CDR3 has 15 residues. Germline V gives CDR1 SQVTM, CDR2 ANQGSEA. CDR3 loop: CSVEVMDRVTDTQYF.

The chain combines TRBV7-8 with TRBJ2-3; TCRdb selects TRBD1, and the lack of DNA leaves this call unchecked. Germline V gene sequence: CDR1 SGHVS, CDR2 FQNEAQ. The CDR3 is 15 amino acids. CDR3 sequence reads: CVSSPRDGRTDTQYF.

This chain uses TRBV7-2 with TRBJ2-7. This CDR3 is 14 amino acids long. The germline gives CDR1 SGHTA, CDR2 FQGNSA. CDR3: CASSLRGRYYEQYF.

The chain links TRBV9 to TRBJ2-2; checking the TCRdb D call of TRBD2 is not possible without DNA. The length of the CDR3 is 20 residues. CDR1 is SGDLS, CDR2 YYNGEE, per germline. The CDR3 sequence: CASSVNPATSGRSNTGELFF. The whole variable domain, remainder taken from reference TRBV9 and TRBJ2-2, is DSGVTQTPKHLITATGQRVTLRCSPRSGDLSVYWYQQSLDQGLQFLIQYYNGEERAKGNILERFSAQQFPDLHSELNLSSLELGDSALYFCASSVNPATSGRSNTGELFFGEGSRLTVL.

The chain employs TRBV5-1 and TRBJ1-3; the TCRdb call, TRBD1, lacks DNA for checking. The germline V gene has CDR1 SGHRS and CDR2 YFSETQ. This CDR3 comprises 15 residues. The CDR3 spells CASMWTGISGNTIYF.

V gene TRBV29-1 combines with J gene TRBJ1-1; the D call of TRBD1 rests on TCRdb alone, since no DNA is present to check it. The CDR3 totals 13 residues. Germline V gene lookup returns CDR1 SQVTM and CDR2 ANQGSEA. CDR3 sequence: CSVGDPWNTEAFF. Supplemented by reference TRBV29-1 and TRBJ1-1, the full variable domain reads SAVISQKPSRDICQRGTSLTIQCQVDSQVTMMFWYRQQPGQSLTLIATANQGSEATYESGFVIDKFPISRPNLTFSTLTVSNMSPEDSSIYLCSVGDPWNTEAFFGQGTRLTVV.

This chain uses TRBV9 with TRBJ2-5; the D call from TCRdb, TRBD1, cannot be confirmed without DNA. CDR1 is SGDLS, CDR2 YYNGEE, per germline. This CDR3 has 13 amino acids. This CDR3 reads CASSGGQGETQYF.

This rearrangement joins TRBV4-3 to TRBJ2-3; TCRdb names TRBD2, which stays unverified in the absence of DNA. Germline V gives CDR1 LGHNA, CDR2 YSLEER. The CDR3 totals 17 residues. The CDR3 is CASSQDMREGNTDTQYF.

The gene calls are TRBV28 and TRBJ1-1; TCRdb designates TRBD1, a call that cannot be tested without DNA. Germline CDR1 reads MDHEN; CDR2 reads SYDVKM. This CDR3 is 19 amino acids long. This CDR3 is CASSLLPPGGKLSVTEAFF.

V is TRBV2 and J is TRBJ2-7; the D gene TCRdb calls, TRBD1, cannot be checked with no DNA. CDR1 is SNHLY and CDR2 is FYNNEI in the germline V gene. This CDR3 has 18 amino acids. The chain's CDR3 is CASSDAYGMQTVTYEQYF.

The rearrangement joins TRBV5-1 to TRBJ2-5; the TCRdb D gene call, TRBD1, has no DNA to confirm it. This CDR3 contains 15 residues. Germline V gene sequence: CDR1 SGHRS, CDR2 YFSETQ. CDR3 sequence: CASSMGTGVPETLYF.

The genes are TRBV7-9 and TRBJ2-7; TCRdb lists TRBD2, though no DNA is available to test this call. The CDR3 consists of 13 residues. Germline V gives CDR1 SEHNR, CDR2 FQNEAQ (reference sequence). The CDR3: CASSLGGTYEQYF.

The chain joins TRBV14 to TRBJ1-1; TCRdb names TRBD1, which stays unverified in the absence of DNA. The CDR3 length is 17 residues. Germline V gene sequence: CDR1 SGHDN, CDR2 FVKESK. CDR3 sequence: CASSPTGDWYTNTEAFF.

V and J are TRBV13 and TRBJ2-5; the D gene TCRdb calls, TRBD1, cannot be checked with no DNA. Germline V CDR1 and CDR2: PRHDT, FYEKMQ (reference sequence). The CDR3 runs 13 residues. CDR3 region: CASSLGGGTDLYF.

The CDR3 here is CASSGDRGQVTKNIQYF. The rearrangement uses TRBV7-2 and TRBJ2-4; TCRdb's D call of TRBD1 is untestable without DNA. The germline V gene encodes CDR1 SGHTA and CDR2 FQGNSA. This CDR3 has 17 residues.

Here the CDR3 reads CSATGSQETQYF. The rearrangement joins TRBV20-1 to TRBJ2-5. Germline V CDR1 and CDR2: DFQATT, SNEGSKA (reference sequence). There are 12 residues in the CDR3.

The chain has TRBV11-2 and TRBJ2-5; TCRdb names TRBD1, which stays unverified in the absence of DNA. Looked up from germline, CDR1 is SGHAT and CDR2 is FQNNGV. The CDR3 spans 18 residues. CDR3 region: CASSLIFGTGGLWETQYF.

This chain joins TRBV27 and TRBJ2-7; the TCRdb D gene call, TRBD1, has no DNA to confirm it. The CDR3 extends over 13 amino acids. Germline V gene data show CDR1 as MNHEY and CDR2 as SMNVEV (reference sequence). CDR3 loop: CASEPSPSYEQYF.

The chain is built from TRBV20-1 and TRBJ2-5; TCRdb returns TRBD2, unconfirmable since there is no DNA. The CDR3 length is 12 residues. CDR1 DFQATT and CDR2 SNEGSKA come from the germline V gene (reference sequence). CDR3 residues: CSVLRPPETQYF.